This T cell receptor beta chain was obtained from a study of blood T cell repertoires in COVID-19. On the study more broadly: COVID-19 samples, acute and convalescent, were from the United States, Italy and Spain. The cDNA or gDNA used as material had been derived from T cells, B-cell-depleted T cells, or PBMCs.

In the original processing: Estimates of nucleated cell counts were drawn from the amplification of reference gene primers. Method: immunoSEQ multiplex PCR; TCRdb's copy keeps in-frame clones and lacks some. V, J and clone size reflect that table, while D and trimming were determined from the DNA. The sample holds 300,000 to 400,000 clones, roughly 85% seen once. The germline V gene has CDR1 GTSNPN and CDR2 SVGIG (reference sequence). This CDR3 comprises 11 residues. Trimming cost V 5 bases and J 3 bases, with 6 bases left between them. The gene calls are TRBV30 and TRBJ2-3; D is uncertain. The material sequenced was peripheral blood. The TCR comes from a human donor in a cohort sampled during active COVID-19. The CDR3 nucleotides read TGTGCCTGGGTAGCTACAGATACGCAGTATTTT. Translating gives CAWVATDTQYF.